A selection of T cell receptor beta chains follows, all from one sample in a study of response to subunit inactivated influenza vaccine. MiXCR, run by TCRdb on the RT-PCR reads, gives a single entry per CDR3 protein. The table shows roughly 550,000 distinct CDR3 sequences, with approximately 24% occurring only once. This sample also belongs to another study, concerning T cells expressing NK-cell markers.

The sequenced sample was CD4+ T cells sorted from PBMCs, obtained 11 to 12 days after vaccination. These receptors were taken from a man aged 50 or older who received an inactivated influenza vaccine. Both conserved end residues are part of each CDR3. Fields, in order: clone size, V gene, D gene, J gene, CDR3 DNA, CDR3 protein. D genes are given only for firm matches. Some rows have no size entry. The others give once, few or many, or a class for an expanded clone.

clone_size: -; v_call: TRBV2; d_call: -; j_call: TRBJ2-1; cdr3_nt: TGTGCCAGCAGTGCCGGCGGGTCCGACAATGAGCAGTTCTTC; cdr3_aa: CASSAGGSDNEQFF
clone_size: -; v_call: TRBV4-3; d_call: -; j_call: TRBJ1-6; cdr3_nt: TGCGCCAGCAGCCAAGAGCCAGGGGTTTCACCCCTCCACTTT; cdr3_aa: CASSQEPGVSPLHF
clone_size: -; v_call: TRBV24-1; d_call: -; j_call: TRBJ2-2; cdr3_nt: TGTGCCACCAGCTCACCGGCTTCCACCACCGGGGAGCTGTTTTTT; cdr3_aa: CATSSPASTTGELFF
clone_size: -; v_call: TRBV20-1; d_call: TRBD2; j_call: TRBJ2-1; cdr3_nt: TGCAGTGCTGCCGGGGGGGCTAGTGAGCAGTTCTTC; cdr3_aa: CSAAGGASEQFF
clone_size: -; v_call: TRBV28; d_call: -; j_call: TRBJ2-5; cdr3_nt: TGTGCCAGCAGTTTGTGGACGGGAGTTCAAGAGACCCAGTACTTC; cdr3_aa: CASSLWTGVQETQYF
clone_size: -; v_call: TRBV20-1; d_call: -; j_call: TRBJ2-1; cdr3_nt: TGCAGTGCTAGGGCTAACGGTGGACGGAGCTCCTACAATGAGCAGTTCTTC; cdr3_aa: CSARANGGRSSYNEQFF
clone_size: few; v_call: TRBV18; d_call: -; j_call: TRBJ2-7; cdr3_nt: TGTGCCAGCTCACCATTTGTCGGGACATCGTCCTACGAGCAGTACTTC; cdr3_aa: CASSPFVGTSSYEQYF
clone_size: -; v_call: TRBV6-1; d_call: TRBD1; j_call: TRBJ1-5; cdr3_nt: TGTGCCAGCAGGACAGGGGGCCCTAGCAATCAGCCCCAGCATTTT; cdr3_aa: CASRTGGPSNQPQHF
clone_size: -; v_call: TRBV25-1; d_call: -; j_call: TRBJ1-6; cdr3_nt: TGTGCCAGCACCTCTGGGGGACGGTTTAATTCACCCCTCCACTTT; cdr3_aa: CASTSGGRFNSPLHF
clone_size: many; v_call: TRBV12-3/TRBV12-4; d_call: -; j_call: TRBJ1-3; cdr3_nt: TGTGCCAGCACTTGGACGGCGTCTGGAAACACCATATATTTT; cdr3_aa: CASTWTASGNTIYF
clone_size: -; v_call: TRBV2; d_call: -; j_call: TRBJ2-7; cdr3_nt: TGTGCCAAAAAAGGGGATAGCTCCTACGAGCAGTACTTC; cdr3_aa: CAKKGDSSYEQYF
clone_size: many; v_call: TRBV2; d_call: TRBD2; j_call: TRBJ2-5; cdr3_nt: TGTGCCAGCAGTGAACTAGCGGGAGCTGAGACCCAGTACTTC; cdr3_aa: CASSELAGAETQYF
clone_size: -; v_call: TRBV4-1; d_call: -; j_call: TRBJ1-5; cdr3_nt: TGCGCCAGCAGGGCACAGGGAAGGGGCCAGCCCCAGCATTTT; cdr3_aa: CASRAQGRGQPQHF
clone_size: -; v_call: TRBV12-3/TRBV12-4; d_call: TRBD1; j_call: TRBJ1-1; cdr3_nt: TGTGCCAGCAGTTTGGGTCAGGGGGCAGGTGAAGCTTTCTTT; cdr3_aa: CASSLGQGAGEAFF
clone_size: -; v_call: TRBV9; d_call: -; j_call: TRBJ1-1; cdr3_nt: TGTGCCAGCAGCCCGACCCCTGATAGGTACACTGAAGCTTTCTTT; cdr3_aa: CASSPTPDRYTEAFF
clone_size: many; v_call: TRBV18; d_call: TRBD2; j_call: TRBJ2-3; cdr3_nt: TGTGCCAGCTCACAACTAGCGGGCGACACAGATACGCAGTATTTT; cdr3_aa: CASSQLAGDTDTQYF
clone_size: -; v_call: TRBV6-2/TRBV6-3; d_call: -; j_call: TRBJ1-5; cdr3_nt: TGTGCCAGCGCGGGGGCTGGGAGCAATCAGCCCCAGCATTTT; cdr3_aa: CASAGAGSNQPQHF
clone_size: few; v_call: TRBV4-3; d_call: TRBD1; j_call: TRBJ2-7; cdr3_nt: TGCGCCAGCAGCCAAGGAGCGACAGGGACCTACGAGCAGTACTTC; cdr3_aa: CASSQGATGTYEQYF
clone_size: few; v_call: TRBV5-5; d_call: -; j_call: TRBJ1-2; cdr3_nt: TGTGCCAGCAACTTTGGAGTGGTTAACTATGGCTACACCTTC; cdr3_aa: CASNFGVVNYGYTF
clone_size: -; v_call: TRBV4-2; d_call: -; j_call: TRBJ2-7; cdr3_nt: TGTGCCAGCAGCCAAGACCAGGGGAACCCCTACGAGCAGTACTTC; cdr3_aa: CASSQDQGNPYEQYF
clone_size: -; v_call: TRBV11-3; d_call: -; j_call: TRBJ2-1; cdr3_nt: TGTGCCAGCAGCTTAGGTAGTAGCGGCCATGAGCAGTTCTTC; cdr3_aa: CASSLGSSGHEQFF
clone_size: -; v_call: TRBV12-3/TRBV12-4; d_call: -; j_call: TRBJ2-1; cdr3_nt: TGTGCCAGCAGTCCCAAGGTCCACACGGAGCAGTTCTTC; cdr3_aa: CASSPKVHTEQFF
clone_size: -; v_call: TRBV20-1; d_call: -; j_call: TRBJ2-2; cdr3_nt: TGCAGTGCTATCCCCCAGAACACCGGGGAGCTGTTTTTT; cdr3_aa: CSAIPQNTGELFF
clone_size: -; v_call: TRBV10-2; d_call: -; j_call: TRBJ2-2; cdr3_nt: TGCGCCAGCAGGAAAGGACAGCCCGGGGAGCTGTTTTTT; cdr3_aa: CASRKGQPGELFF
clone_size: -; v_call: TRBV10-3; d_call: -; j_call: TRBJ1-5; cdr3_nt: TGTGCCATCAGTGAAGGTCAGGGGCTGGGCAATCAGCCCCAGCATTTT; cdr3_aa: CAISEGQGLGNQPQHF
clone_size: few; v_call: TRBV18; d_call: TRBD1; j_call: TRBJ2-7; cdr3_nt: TGTGCCAGCACGCCGGGACAGGGGGCAAACGAGCAGTACTTC; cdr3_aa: CASTPGQGANEQYF
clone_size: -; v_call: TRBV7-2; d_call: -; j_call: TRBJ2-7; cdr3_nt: TGTGCCAGCAGCTTAGCGCGGTGGGAGGCCCCGACGGAGCAGTACTTC; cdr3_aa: CASSLARWEAPTEQYF
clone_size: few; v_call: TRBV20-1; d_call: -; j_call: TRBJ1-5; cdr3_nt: TGCAGTGCTAGCCAAGGGACTCAGCCCCAGCATTTT; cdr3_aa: CSASQGTQPQHF
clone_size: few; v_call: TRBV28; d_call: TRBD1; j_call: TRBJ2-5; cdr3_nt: TGTGCCAGCAGGGCGTCAGACAGGGGCGACGAGACCCAGTACTTC; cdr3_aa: CASRASDRGDETQYF
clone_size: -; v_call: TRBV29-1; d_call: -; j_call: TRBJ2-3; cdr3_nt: TGCAGCGTTGAACTCCCAGCCACAGATACGCAGTATTTT; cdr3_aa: CSVELPATDTQYF
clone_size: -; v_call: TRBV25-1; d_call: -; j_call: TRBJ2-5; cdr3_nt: TGTGCCAGCAGTGAATTGATGGGAACGGCCCAGTACTTC; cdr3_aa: CASSELMGTAQYF
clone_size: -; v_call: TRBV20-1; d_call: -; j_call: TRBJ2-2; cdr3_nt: TGCAGTGCTAGAGATCTAGGGGACACCGGGGAGCTGTTTTTT; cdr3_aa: CSARDLGDTGELFF
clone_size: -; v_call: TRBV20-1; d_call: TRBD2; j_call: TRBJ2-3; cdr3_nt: TGCAGTGCTACAAAGACTAGCGCTAACACAGATACGCAGTATTTT; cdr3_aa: CSATKTSANTDTQYF